The next 2 T cell receptor beta chains were all read from a single sample in a study of blood T cell repertoires in COVID-19. The protocol was immunoSEQ multiplex PCR, while the TCRdb copy is restricted to in-frame clones and leaves out a portion. The sample carries a few hundred thousand clones, about 80% recorded once. Sample: peripheral blood. The receptor set was obtained from a man younger than 45 who had recovered from COVID-19.

This clone was seen only once. This chain joins TRBV6-5 and TRBJ2-1; 10 positions agree with TRBD2. Trimming took 8 bases from V and 5 from J; bases not matched to a gene: 6. The CDR3 has 14 amino acids. Germline V gives CDR1 MNHEY, CDR2 SVGAGI. CDR3 in DNA: TGTGCCAGCGTAAGCGGGGGGGCTGACAATGAGCAGTTCTTC. Translated, it gives CASVSGGADNEQFF.

The CDR3 here is CATSERGGLTDTQYF. Here the CDR3 DNA reads TGTGCCACCAGTGAGAGAGGGGGTCTCACAGATACGCAGTATTTT. The rearrangement joins TRBV24-1 to TRBJ2-3; maybe TRBD1 (6 bases). CDR1 is KGHDR, CDR2 SFDVKD, per germline. The CDR3 has 15 residues. Trimming took 4 bases from V and 2 from J, leaving 12 bases between them.